The 6 T cell receptor beta chains given below trace back to one sample, sequenced in a study of CD8+ T cells in alopecia areata. The sequencing template was cDNA reverse transcribed from extracted RNA. TCRdb's copy holds only in-frame clones and misses some; the assay was immunoSEQ multiplex PCR. This repertoire shows approximately 91,000 clones, about 45% found once; its top ten account for 0.6% to 0.85%. Sequenced material: CD4+ T cells sorted from blood. Receptor source: a human donor with alopecia areata.

The chain has TRBV5-1 and TRBJ2-4; no definite D call. Germline V gives CDR1 SGHRS, CDR2 YFSETQ. The CDR3 spans 13 residues. Trimming pared 4 bases from V and 4 bases from J, leaving 9 bases between. DNA of the CDR3: TGCGCCAGCAGCCCCTCCGGAAAAAACATTCAGTACTTC. As protein: CASSPSGKNIQYF.

J is TRBJ2-1 and V is TRBV5-1, with D unresolved. Between the trimmed V and J ends, which lost 2 bases and 6 bases, there was a span of 6 bases. CDR3 size: 12 residues. Per germline, CDR1 SGHRS and CDR2 YFSETQ. The CDR3 here is CASSFQGNEQFF. CDR3 DNA: TGCGCCAGCAGCTTCCAAGGCAATGAGCAGTTCTTC.

The chain uses TRBV4-1 and TRBJ2-5, with a tentative D call TRBD2 (5 bases). Germline CDR1 reads MGHRA; CDR2 reads YSYEKL. This CDR3 has 15 residues. Trimming took 3 bases from V and 4 from J, leaving 15 bases between them. This CDR3 is CASSHPSSGSETQYF. CDR3 sequence (DNA): TGCGCCAGCAGCCATCCGTCCTCGGGATCAGAGACCCAGTACTTC.

This clone was detected only once. The chain couples TRBV29-1 to TRBJ1-1; D may be TRBD1 (6 bases). V dropped 3 bases and J dropped 3 bases, with 8 bases sitting between them. Germline loops: CDR1 SQVTM, CDR2 ANQGSEA. The length of the CDR3 is 12 residues. CDR3 coding DNA: TGCAGCGTTGAGGGACAAGACACTGAAGCTTTCTTT. It encodes CSVEGQDTEAFF.

This rearrangement joins TRBV30 to TRBJ1-5; D may be TRBD1 (6 bases). Trimming removed 1 base from V and 2 bases from J, with 9 bases in between. Germline V gene lookup returns CDR1 GTSNPN and CDR2 SVGIG (reference sequence). This CDR3 has 14 residues. The CDR3 DNA is TGTGCCTGGAGTGGGGGGGCTCGCAATCAGCCCCAGCATTTT. Encoded protein: CAWSGGARNQPQHF.

The genes are TRBV2 and TRBJ2-1; 14 bases are shared with TRBD2. This CDR3 is built from 18 residues. The J segment lost 0 bases and the V segment lost 5 bases, leaving 6 bases of the junction unmatched. Germline V lookup: CDR1 SNHLY, CDR2 FYNNEI. This CDR3 is CASSLTSGRGNSYNEQFF. The CDR3 DNA reads as TGTGCCAGCAGTCTGACTAGCGGGAGGGGCAACTCCTACAATGAGCAGTTCTTC.